This T cell receptor (beta chain) originates from a study of graft-versus-host responses after intestinal transplantation. Looking at the study overall: Transplantation in recipients was multivisceral, liver-intestinal, or isolated intestinal.

Concerning this clone: Antigen: not known.

Data came from immunoSEQ multiplex PCR; TCRdb stores just in-frame clones and leaves some out. This table has 100,000 or so clones, around 93% appearing once. Study-wide results and caveats: Some GvH clones appeared in ileal mucosa or blood before recipient bone marrow. Across patients carrying graft-donor T cell macrochimerism, allografts held high graft-versus-host to host-versus-graft clonal ratios. After transplant, early declines in HvG clones were associated with peak levels of circulating GvH clones.

Trimming removed 2 bases at V and 5 bases at J, with 12 bases between. The CDR3 covers 14 residues. Germline lookup yields CDR1 MNHEY and CDR2 SMNVEV (reference sequence). The chain combines TRBV27 with TRBJ1-1; perhaps TRBD1 as D (5 bases). The source material was unstimulated CD8+ T cells sorted from spleen or lymph node cells, sampled before transplant. This TCR came from a human donor who was the organ donor for an intestinal transplant. This CDR3 is CASSLGGAGTEAFF. The DNA for the CDR3 is TGTGCCAGCAGTTTAGGAGGGGCCGGAACTGAAGCTTTCTTT.